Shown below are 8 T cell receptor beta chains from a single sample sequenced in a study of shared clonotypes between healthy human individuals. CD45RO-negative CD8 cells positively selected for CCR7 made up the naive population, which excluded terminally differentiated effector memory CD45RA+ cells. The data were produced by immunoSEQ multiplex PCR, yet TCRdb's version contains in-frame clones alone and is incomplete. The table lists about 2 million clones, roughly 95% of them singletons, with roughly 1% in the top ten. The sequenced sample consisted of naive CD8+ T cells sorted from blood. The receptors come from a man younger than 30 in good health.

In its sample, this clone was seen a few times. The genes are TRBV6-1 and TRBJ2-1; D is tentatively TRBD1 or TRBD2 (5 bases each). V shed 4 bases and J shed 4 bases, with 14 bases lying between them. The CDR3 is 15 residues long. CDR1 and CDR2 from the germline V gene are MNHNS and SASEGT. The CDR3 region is CASSGLGTQYNEQFF. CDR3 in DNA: TGTGCCAGCAGTGGTCTCGGGACCCAATACAATGAGCAGTTCTTC.

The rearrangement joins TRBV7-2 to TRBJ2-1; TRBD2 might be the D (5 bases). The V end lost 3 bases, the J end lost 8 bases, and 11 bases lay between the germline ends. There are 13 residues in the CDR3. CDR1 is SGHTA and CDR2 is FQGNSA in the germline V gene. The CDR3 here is CASSFPGRDEQFF. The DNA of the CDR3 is TGTGCCAGCAGCTTCCCGGGAAGGGATGAGCAGTTCTTC.

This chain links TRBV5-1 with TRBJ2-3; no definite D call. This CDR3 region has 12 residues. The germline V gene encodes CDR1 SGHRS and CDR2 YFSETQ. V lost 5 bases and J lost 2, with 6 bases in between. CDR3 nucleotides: TGCGCCAGCAGATACTCCACAGATACGCAGTATTTT. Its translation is CASRYSTDTQYF.

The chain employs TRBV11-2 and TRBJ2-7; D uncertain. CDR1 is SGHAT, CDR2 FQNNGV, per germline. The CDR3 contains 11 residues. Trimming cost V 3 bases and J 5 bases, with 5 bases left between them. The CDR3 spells CASSFIDEQYF. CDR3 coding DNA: TGTGCCAGCAGCTTTATCGACGAGCAGTACTTC.

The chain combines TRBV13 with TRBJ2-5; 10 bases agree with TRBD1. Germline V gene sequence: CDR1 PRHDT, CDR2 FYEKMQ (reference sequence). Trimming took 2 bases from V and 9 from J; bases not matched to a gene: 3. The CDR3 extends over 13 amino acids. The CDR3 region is CASSLPGQGAQYF. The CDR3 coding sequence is TGTGCCAGCAGCTTACCCGGACAGGGGGCCCAGTACTTC.

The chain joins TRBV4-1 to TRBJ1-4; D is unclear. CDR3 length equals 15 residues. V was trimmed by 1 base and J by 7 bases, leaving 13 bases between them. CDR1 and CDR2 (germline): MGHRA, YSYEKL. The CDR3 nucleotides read TGCGCCAGCAGCCAAGGGGCCTCTGCGAGTGAAAAACTGTTTTTT. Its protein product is CASSQGASASEKLFF.

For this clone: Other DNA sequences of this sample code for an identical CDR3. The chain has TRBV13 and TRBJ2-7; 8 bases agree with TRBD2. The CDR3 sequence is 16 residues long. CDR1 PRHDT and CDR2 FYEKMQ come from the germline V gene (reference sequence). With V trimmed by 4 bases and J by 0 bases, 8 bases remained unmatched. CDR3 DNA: TGTGCCAGCAGCTCCCTGGGGCTAGCGGGCTCCTACGAGCAGTACTTC. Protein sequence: CASSSLGLAGSYEQYF.

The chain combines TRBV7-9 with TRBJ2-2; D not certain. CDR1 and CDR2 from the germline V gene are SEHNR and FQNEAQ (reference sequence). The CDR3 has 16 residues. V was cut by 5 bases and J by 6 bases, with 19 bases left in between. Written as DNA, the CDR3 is TGTGCCAGCAGCGTTTGGCCTTGGGCCGAGGCCGGGGAGCTGTTTTTT. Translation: CASSVWPWAEAGELFF.